One sample yielded the 15 T cell receptor beta chains listed below, sequenced in a study of shared clonotypes between healthy human individuals. The method was immunoSEQ multiplex PCR; TCRdb's version includes in-frame clones alone and lacks a portion of them. The table has fewer than 700,000 clones, around 95% seen once. CD45RO-negative, CCR7-selected cells formed the naive CD8 fraction, which excluded terminally differentiated effector memory CD45RA+ cells. Sequenced material: naive CD8+ T cells sorted from blood. The receptors were gathered from a woman under 40 in good health.

This chain connects TRBV5-8 to TRBJ2-1; tentatively, D is TRBD2 (5 bases). The CDR3 extends over 15 amino acids. The germline V gene encodes CDR1 SGHTS and CDR2 YDEGEE. The V gene lost 0 bases and the J gene lost 0 bases, with 7 bases spanning the gap. CDR3 coding DNA: TGTGCCAGCAGCTTGGCCCTAGCCTCCTACAATGAGCAGTTCTTC. Translated, it gives CASSLALASYNEQFF.

The rearrangement joins TRBV6-1 to TRBJ2-7, with 7 nucleotides matching TRBD1. CDR1 MNHNS and CDR2 SASEGT come from the germline V gene. CDR3 length: 17 amino acids. V lost 4 bases and J lost 3; bases outside the gene matches: 15. In DNA, the CDR3 is TGTGCCAGCAGTGCAGTAGTTCCGGCACAGGGGTACTACGAGCAGTACTTC. It specifies CASSAVVPAQGYYEQYF.

J is TRBJ2-5 and V is TRBV7-9; D is unresolved. V lost 3 bases and J 5 bases, leaving 13 bases between the germline ends. Germline values: CDR1 SEHNR, CDR2 FQNEAQ (reference sequence). The CDR3 extends over 14 amino acids. CDR3 sequence (DNA): TGTGCCAGCAGCTTTCGTAGTCGTAAGGAGACCCAGTACTTC. Translating gives CASSFRSRKETQYF. The complete variable domain, with remaining parts taken from reference TRBV7-9 and TRBJ2-5, reads DTGVSQNPRHKITKRGQNVTFRCDPISEHNRLYWYRQTLGQGPEFLTYFQNEAQLEKSRLLSDRFSAERPKGSFSTLEIQRTEQGDSAMYLCASSFRSRKETQYFGPGTRLLVL.

This clone was found a few times. The rearrangement uses TRBV2 and TRBJ1-2; D may be TRBD1 (6 bases). The V end lost 4 bases, the J end lost 2 bases, and 14 bases lay between the germline ends. This CDR3 region has 15 residues. The germline V gene has CDR1 SNHLY and CDR2 FYNNEI. CDR3 residues: CASSGLQGANYGYTF. The CDR3 nucleotides read TGTGCCAGCAGTGGGTTACAGGGAGCCAACTATGGCTACACCTTC.

This chain uses TRBV23-1 with TRBJ1-5, with D possibly matching TRBD1 (5 bases). TRBV23-1 is given ORF status, its function remaining uncertain. The CDR3 spans 17 residues. The V end lost 4 bases, the J end lost 3 bases, and 19 bases lay between the germline ends. CDR3 sequence: CASSPGPTRSNNQPQHF. CDR3 in DNA: TGCGCCAGCAGTCCGGGACCAACTCGGTCGAACAATCAGCCCCAGCATTTT.

J is TRBJ2-1 and V is TRBV6-1, with D perhaps TRBD2 (7 bases). CDR3 size: 16 residues. V lost 2 bases, J lost 1 base, and 12 bases lay in between. Looked up from germline, CDR1 is MNHNS and CDR2 is SASEGT. The CDR3 nucleotides are TGTGCCAGCAGTGAATGGGGGGGCGGATCCTACAATGAGCAGTTCTTC. It specifies CASSEWGGGSYNEQFF.

The chain recombines TRBV25-1 with TRBJ1-3, with D unclear. With 4 bases removed from V and 2 bases from J, the gap between germline ends came to 12 bases. The CDR3 has 15 amino acids. Germline V gene data show CDR1 as MGHDK and CDR2 as SYGVNS. The CDR3 protein is CASSAGYQTGNTIYF. In DNA, the CDR3 is TGTGCCAGCAGTGCGGGCTATCAGACTGGAAACACCATATATTTT.

The V and J genes are TRBV27 and TRBJ2-7; D is ambiguous. The V gene's germline CDR1 is MNHEY and CDR2 SMNVEV (reference sequence). The ends were cut back, 3 bases at V and 3 bases at J, with 9 bases in the middle. CDR3 length equals 13 residues. In nucleotides, the CDR3 is TGTGCCAGCAGTTTTAGGAACGACTACGAGCAGTACTTC. This gives the protein CASSFRNDYEQYF.

The chain uses TRBV7-2 and TRBJ2-7, with TRBD1 identical over 10 bases. This CDR3 region has 17 residues. The V gene end was trimmed by 1 base and the J gene end by 5 bases; junction bases not matched to a gene: 11. Germline V gives CDR1 SGHTA, CDR2 FQGNSA. As DNA, the CDR3 is TGTGCCAGCAGCTTAGGGCTTTGGGGGACAGGGGCGAACGAGCAGTACTTC. Translated: CASSLGLWGTGANEQYF.

J is TRBJ2-1 and V is TRBV7-9, with D possibly being TRBD1 or TRBD2 (5 bases each). CDR3 length: 13 residues. Per germline, CDR1 SEHNR and CDR2 FQNEAQ (reference sequence). Trimming left V 11 bases short and J 6 bases short, with 17 bases between. Here the CDR3 reads CAGTRGAVNEQFF. Written as DNA, the CDR3 is TGTGCCGGAACTAGGGGAGCGGTCAATGAGCAGTTCTTC.

For this clone: The sample carries other DNA sequences with the same CDR3. The rearrangement uses TRBV7-9 and TRBJ2-1; TRBD2 aligns across 8 bases. This CDR3 has 15 amino acids. V trimming: 5 bases; J trimming: 0 bases; junction bases outside the gene matches: 3. Germline V gene data show CDR1 as SEHNR and CDR2 as FQNEAQ (reference sequence). For the CDR3, the DNA is TGTGCCAGCAGCCGAAGCGGGAGCTCCTACAATGAGCAGTTCTTC. It translates to CASSRSGSSYNEQFF.

The gene calls are TRBV2 and TRBJ2-5, with D uncertain. The end of the DNA fits TRBJ2-7 better, so the J call may be wrong. Germline V gene sequence: CDR1 SNHLY, CDR2 FYNNEI. This CDR3 has 16 amino acids. CDR3 sequence reads: CASSSRSGVESYEQYF. DNA of the CDR3: TGTGCCAGCAGCTCTCGCTCCGGTGTCGAATCCTACGAGCAGTACTTC.

The gene calls are TRBV11-2 and TRBJ2-3; TRBD2 is a possible D gene (6 bases). The CDR3 loop spans 16 amino acids. CDR1 is SGHAT, CDR2 FQNNGV, per germline. The V end lost 4 bases, the J end lost 0 bases, and 14 bases lay between the germline ends. The CDR3 nucleotides read TGTGCCAGCAGCTCGAGACTAGGGGCTAGCACAGATACGCAGTATTTT. As protein: CASSSRLGASTDTQYF.

This chain uses TRBV7-8 with TRBJ2-1, with 9 bases aligning to TRBD2. Germline trimming cut 3 bases from V and 4 bases from J; bases unmatched to any gene: 1. CDR1 and CDR2 (germline): SGHVS, FQNEAQ. The CDR3 sequence is 14 residues long. CDR3 sequence: CASSLTSGYNEQFF. In DNA, the CDR3 is TGTGCCAGCAGCTTGACTAGCGGATACAATGAGCAGTTCTTC.

This clone has more than one count but fewer than ten. The J gene is TRBJ2-7, the V gene TRBV7-6, with 9 positions matching TRBD2. The germline V gene encodes CDR1 SGHVS and CDR2 FNYEAQ. The V segment lost 3 bases and the J segment 4 bases; nucleotides outside the gene matches: 7. The CDR3 contains 15 residues. CDR3 loop: CASSFVAGDLYEQYF. CDR3 DNA sequence: TGTGCCAGCAGCTTCGTAGCGGGAGACCTTTACGAGCAGTACTTC.